One and the same sample provided the 27 T cell receptor beta chains below, sequenced in a study of T cell repertoires in cytomegalovirus infection. MiXCR, applied by TCRdb to the reads, yields one record per CDR3 protein. Among 800,000 to 950,000 distinct CDR3 sequences listed, roughly 33% were seen once. These receptors' targets are unknown. The sample consisted of cultured CD8+ T cells from PBMCs, taken from culture after CMV antigen stimulation. These TCRs come from a human donor in good health (CMV status not recorded). Some clones in this sample may be carry-over from other donors' samples.

This clonotype has a handful of counts. The CDR3 spells CASRGQGAMNTEAFF. The CDR3 bases are TGTGCCAGCAGGGGACAGGGGGCAATGAACACTGAAGCTTTCTTT. This chain links TRBV7-9 with TRBJ1-1; TRBD1 agrees at 12 bases. The CDR3 has 15 amino acids. V lost 6 bases and J lost 0; bases outside the gene matches: 2. Germline loops: CDR1 SEHNR, CDR2 FQNEAQ (reference sequence).

This clonotype was observed a few times. The rearrangement links TRBV27 to TRBJ2-3; no clear D. The germline CDR1 and CDR2 sequences are MNHEY and SMNVEV (reference sequence). This CDR3 has 14 amino acids. Trimming stripped 1 base from V and 2 bases from J, with 7 bases between. The CDR3 nucleotides are TGTGCCAGCAGTTTATTGTCCGACACAGATACGCAGTATTTT. It yields the protein CASSLLSDTDTQYF.

About this clonotype: One end of the junction fails to match germline, which may point to a read error. V is TRBV6-1 and J is TRBJ1-2; no clear D gene. Germline V gene data show CDR1 as MNHNS and CDR2 as SASEGT. The CDR3 covers 10 residues. CDR3 sequence reads: CASSEFSEGF. As DNA, the CDR3 is TGTGCCAGCAGTGAATTTTCGGAGGGCTTC.

This clonotype has only a few counts. The V call is TRBV24-1, the J call TRBJ2-3, with D maybe TRBD2 (5 bases). Trimming stripped 4 bases from V and 5 bases from J, with 12 bases between. CDR1 is KGHDR, CDR2 SFDVKD, per germline. The CDR3 loop spans 14 amino acids. CDR3: CATSDQDSLDTQYF. DNA for the CDR3: TGTGCCACCAGTGACCAGGACTCATTAGATACGCAGTATTTT.

The V gene is TRBV5-6, the J gene TRBJ1-1; D is perhaps TRBD1 (5 bases). CDR3 length: 16 residues. The V gene's germline CDR1 is SGHDT and CDR2 YYEEEE. Trimming took off 0 bases at V and 3 bases at J, with 15 bases between the two ends. The CDR3 region is CASSLAGSEDYTEAFF. Written as DNA, the CDR3 is TGTGCCAGCAGCTTGGCAGGGTCAGAGGATTACACTGAAGCTTTCTTT. Supplemented by reference TRBV5-6 and TRBJ1-1, the full variable domain reads DAGVTQSPTHLIKTRGQQVTLRCSPKSGHDTVSWYQQALGQGPQFIFQYYEEEERQRGNFPDRFSGHQFPNYSSELNVNALLLGDSALYLCASSLAGSEDYTEAFFGQGTRLTVV.

The chain combines TRBV7-6 with TRBJ2-1, with D tentatively TRBD2 (5 bases). CDR3 length: 15 amino acids. CDR1 is SGHVS and CDR2 is FNYEAQ in the germline V gene. V lost 3 bases and J lost 9, with 18 bases in between. The CDR3 region is CASSFGVQVPIEQFF. CDR3 in DNA: TGTGCCAGCAGCTTCGGGGTCCAGGTTCCCATTGAGCAGTTCTTC.

The chain is built from TRBV5-1 and TRBJ1-6; D not certain. V lost 4 bases and J 4 bases, leaving 15 bases between the germline ends. CDR1 and CDR2 (germline): SGHRS, YFSETQ. The CDR3 has 16 amino acids. The CDR3 reads CASSASDKTYNSPLHF. The DNA of the CDR3 is TGCGCCAGCAGCGCCAGCGACAAGACTTATAATTCACCCCTCCACTTT.

There are a few counts of this clonotype. This chain uses TRBV7-9 with TRBJ1-5; D not certain. The V and J ends lost 3 bases and 4 bases respectively, with 4 bases between them. The CDR3 has 12 amino acids. Per the germline V gene, CDR1 is SEHNR and CDR2 is FQNEAQ (reference sequence). CDR3 in amino acids: CASSFDNQPQHF. CDR3 sequence (DNA): TGTGCCAGCAGCTTCGATAATCAGCCCCAGCATTTT.

This clonotype was recorded a few times. The chain carries TRBV7-6 and TRBJ1-5; D not certain. V lost 2 bases, J lost 5 bases, and 10 bases lay in between. The CDR3 length is 14 residues. The germline V gene encodes CDR1 SGHVS and CDR2 FNYEAQ. The CDR3 spells CASSLPYKDQPQHF. The CDR3, as DNA: TGTGCCAGCAGCTTACCCTACAAGGATCAGCCCCAGCATTTT.

The chain combines TRBV7-9 with TRBJ2-7, with unresolved D. The germline V gene has CDR1 SEHNR and CDR2 FQNEAQ (reference sequence). Trimming stripped 5 bases from V and 3 bases from J, with 14 bases between. This CDR3 has 14 amino acids. CDR3: CASSGTGPHYEQYF. CDR3 sequence (DNA): TGTGCCAGCAGCGGAACCGGGCCCCACTACGAGCAGTACTTC.

V usage is TRBV9 and J usage is TRBJ2-3; no definite D call. Trimming removed 0 bases from V and 2 bases from J, with 10 bases in between. This CDR3 comprises 15 residues. CDR1 is SGDLS and CDR2 is YYNGEE in the germline V gene. CDR3 DNA sequence: TGTGCCAGCAGCGTAGAGTGGGCCAACACAGATACGCAGTATTTT. Protein product: CASSVEWANTDTQYF.

The chain joins TRBV6-5 to TRBJ2-7; D unresolved. Germline CDR1 MNHEY, CDR2 SVGAGI. The CDR3 consists of 13 residues. V was trimmed by 6 bases and J by 1 base, leaving 10 bases between them. The CDR3 DNA sequence: TGTGCCAGCAGACCTGGCCCATCCTACGAGCAGTACTTC. It codes for CASRPGPSYEQYF.

The chain joins TRBV7-4 to TRBJ1-1; TRBD1 matches 8 bases. J lost 4 bases, V lost 9 bases, and 16 bases had no gene match. The CDR3 consists of 16 residues. CDR1 and CDR2 from the germline V gene are SGHVT and SQSDAQ. The CDR3 here is CASTDDRGPERTEAFF. Written as DNA, the CDR3 is TGTGCCAGTACTGACGACAGGGGCCCTGAACGCACTGAAGCTTTCTTT.

The V call is TRBV6-2 or TRBV6-3, the J call TRBJ2-1; 9 bases are shared with TRBD1. Unmatched junction bases numbered 10, after V lost 5 bases and J lost 8 bases. The germline V gene encodes CDR1 MNHEY and CDR2 SVGEGT. CDR3 size: 15 residues. The CDR3: CASSIPGQGSDEQFF. The CDR3 DNA is TGTGCCAGCAGTATTCCGGGACAGGGTAGCGATGAGCAGTTCTTC.

The chain carries TRBV27 and TRBJ1-2; no reliable D call. The germline V gene has CDR1 MNHEY and CDR2 SMNVEV (reference sequence). Deletions cut 5 bases from V and 3 bases from J, with 19 bases between. The CDR3 contains 16 residues. The CDR3 region is CASSPIGGQSDYGYTF. The CDR3 DNA is TGTGCCAGCAGTCCCATCGGAGGGCAGAGTGACTATGGCTACACCTTC.

This clonotype came up a few times. The rearrangement links TRBV7-9 to TRBJ2-4; 12 bases fit TRBD2. Unmatched junction bases numbered 13, after V lost 4 bases and J lost 3 bases. Germline V gene sequence: CDR1 SEHNR, CDR2 FQNEAQ (reference sequence). The CDR3 spans 19 residues. In nucleotides, the CDR3 is TGTGCCAGCAGCTCTAGCGGGGGGGCCTTTCAGAGGGACAAAAACATTCAGTACTTC. Its protein is CASSSSGGAFQRDKNIQYF.

This clonotype was counted at least ten times. The CDR3 DNA sequence: TGTGCCAGCAGCTTAGTACTATCCCAGTATGGCTACACCTTC. Translating gives CASSLVLSQYGYTF. The chain couples TRBV7-9 to TRBJ1-2; D unclear. Germline CDR1 SEHNR, CDR2 FQNEAQ (reference sequence). Trimming pared 1 base from V and 5 bases from J, leaving 11 bases between. CDR3 size: 14 residues.

The chain uses TRBV11-1 and TRBJ1-3, with a possible D match to TRBD1 (6 bases). The CDR3 has 17 residues. Germline values: CDR1 SGHAT, CDR2 FQDESV (reference sequence). Trimming pared 3 bases from V and 3 bases from J, leaving 18 bases between. CDR3 protein: CASSFPGASLGGNTIYF. The CDR3 bases are TGTGCCAGCAGCTTCCCGGGGGCCTCGCTTGGTGGAAACACCATATATTTT.

The table lists this clonotype with many counts. The chain employs TRBV6-2 or TRBV6-3 and TRBJ2-2, with D hard to call. The germline CDR1 and CDR2 sequences are MNHEY and SVGEGT. Trimming took 6 bases from V and 1 from J, leaving 12 bases between them. This CDR3 is 15 amino acids long. The CDR3 spells CASSNRQLNTGELFF. The CDR3 DNA sequence: TGTGCCAGCAGCAACAGACAACTGAACACCGGGGAGCTGTTTTTT.

CDR3 bases: TGTGCCAGCAGCTTGTCCGACCGGACTAACTATGGCTACACCTTC. Protein: CASSLSDRTNYGYTF. This chain links TRBV5-5 with TRBJ1-2; D is uncertain. The germline V and J ends were trimmed by 1 base and 0 bases, with 10 bases remaining between them. This CDR3 region has 15 residues. The germline V gene encodes CDR1 SGHKS and CDR2 YYEKEE (reference sequence).

The chain joins TRBV6-6 to TRBJ2-5, with 12 bases matching TRBD2. V lost 11 bases to trimming and J lost 5 bases; unmatched junction nucleotides: 9. The CDR3 has 14 amino acids. Germline V gene data show CDR1 as MNHNY and CDR2 as SVGAGI (reference sequence). The DNA of the CDR3 is TGTGCCGCCTCTAGCGGGGGGGCCGAGGAGACCCAGTACTTC. As protein: CAASSGGAEETQYF.

This chain's CDR3 is CATSDLDRAINEQFF. The DNA of the CDR3 is TGTGCCACCAGTGATTTGGACAGGGCTATCAATGAGCAGTTCTTC. This chain links TRBV24-1 with TRBJ2-1, with 7 positions matching TRBD1. Trimming cost V 0 bases and J 6 bases; bases outside gene matches: 4. There are 15 residues in the CDR3. In germline, CDR1 is KGHDR, CDR2 SFDVKD.

This clonotype has a handful of counts. The genes are TRBV12-3 or TRBV12-4 and TRBJ1-1; D is unclear. The V end lost 3 bases, the J end lost 4 bases, and 12 bases lay between the germline ends. The CDR3 consists of 14 residues. As DNA, the CDR3 is TGTGCCAGCAGTTTGGGGAGTAGCCGCACTGAAGCTTTCTTT. Protein: CASSLGSSRTEAFF.

V is TRBV6-2 or TRBV6-3 and J is TRBJ1-2; 7 nucleotides align to TRBD1. The junction had 5 bases not matched to a gene; V was cut back by 0 bases and J by 7 bases. Germline-derived CDR1 and CDR2 are MNHEY and SVGEGT. The CDR3 sequence is 14 residues long. The CDR3 region is CASSYSDRDPGYTF. CDR3 coding DNA: TGTGCCAGCAGTTACTCCGACAGGGACCCTGGCTACACCTTC.

The chain is built from TRBV6-1 and TRBJ1-2; D gene ambiguous. V was shortened by 5 bases and J by 8 bases, with 18 bases between the two germline ends. Per the germline V gene, CDR1 is MNHNS and CDR2 is SASEGT. The CDR3 extends over 14 amino acids. CDR3 in amino acids: CASSYNLALGGYTF. In DNA form, the CDR3 reads TGTGCCAGCAGTTACAATCTTGCGTTGGGAGGCTACACCTTC.

V gene TRBV29-1 combines with J gene TRBJ2-1; 8 bases agree with TRBD1. The germline CDR1 and CDR2 sequences are SQVTM and ANQGSEA. Trimming removed 3 bases from V and 4 bases from J; junction bases left unmatched: 11. CDR3 length: 16 residues. CDR3 protein: CSVETPDRVLYNEQFF. CDR3 coding DNA: TGCAGCGTTGAGACCCCGGACAGGGTATTATACAATGAGCAGTTCTTC.

CDR3 in amino acids: CASGTGYNQPQHF. CDR3 in DNA: TGTGCCAGCGGGACAGGATACAATCAGCCCCAGCATTTT. V and J are TRBV27 and TRBJ1-5, with TRBD1 matching over 8 bases. The CDR3 has 13 amino acids. Germline CDR1 is MNHEY and CDR2 is SMNVEV (reference sequence). Trimming removed 8 bases from V and 3 bases from J; junction bases left unmatched: 3.